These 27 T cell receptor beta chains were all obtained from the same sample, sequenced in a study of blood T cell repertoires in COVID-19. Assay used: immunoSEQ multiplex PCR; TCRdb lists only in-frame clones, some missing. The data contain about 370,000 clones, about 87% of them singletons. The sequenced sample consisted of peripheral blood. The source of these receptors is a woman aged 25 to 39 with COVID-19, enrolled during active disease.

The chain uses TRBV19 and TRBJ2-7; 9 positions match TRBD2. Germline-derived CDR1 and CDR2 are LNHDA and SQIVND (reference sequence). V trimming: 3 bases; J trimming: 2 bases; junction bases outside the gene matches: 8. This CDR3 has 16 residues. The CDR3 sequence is CASSISAGGIPYEQYF. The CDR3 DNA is TGTGCCAGTAGTATTTCGGCGGGAGGGATTCCCTACGAGCAGTACTTC.

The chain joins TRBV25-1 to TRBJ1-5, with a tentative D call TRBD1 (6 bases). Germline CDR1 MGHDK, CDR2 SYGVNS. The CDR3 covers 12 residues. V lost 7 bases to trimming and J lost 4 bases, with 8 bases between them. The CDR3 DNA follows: TGTGCCAGCAACAGGGATAATCAGCCCCAGCATTTT. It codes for CASNRDNQPQHF.

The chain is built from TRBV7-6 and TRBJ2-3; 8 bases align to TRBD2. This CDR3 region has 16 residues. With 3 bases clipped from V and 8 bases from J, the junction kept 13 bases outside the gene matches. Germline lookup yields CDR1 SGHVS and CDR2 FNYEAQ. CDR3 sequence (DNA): TGTGCCAGCAGCTTCGATCCGGGACTAGGGGTTGGTACGCAGTATTTT. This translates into CASSFDPGLGVGTQYF. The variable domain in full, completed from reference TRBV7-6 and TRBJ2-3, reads GAGVSQSPRYKVTKRGQDVALRCDPISGHVSLYWYRQALGQGPEFLTYFNYEAQQDKSGLPNDRFSAERPEGSISTLTIQRTEQRDSAMYRCASSFDPGLGVGTQYFGPGTRLTVL.

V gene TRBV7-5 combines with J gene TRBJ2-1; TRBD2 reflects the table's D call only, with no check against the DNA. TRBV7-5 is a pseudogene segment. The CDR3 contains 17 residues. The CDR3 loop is CVRSLSSGLAFYNEQFF. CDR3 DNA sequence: TGTGTCAGAAGCCTATCGTCGGGACTAGCGTTCTACAATGAGCAGTTCTTC.

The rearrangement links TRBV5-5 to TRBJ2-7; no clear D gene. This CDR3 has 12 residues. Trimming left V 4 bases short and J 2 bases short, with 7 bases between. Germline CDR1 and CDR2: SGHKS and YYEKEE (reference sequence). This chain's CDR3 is CASSVSAYEQYF. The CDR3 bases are TGTGCCAGCAGCGTCAGCGCCTACGAGCAGTACTTC. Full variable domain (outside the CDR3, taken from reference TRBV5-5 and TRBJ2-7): DAGVTQSPTHLIKTRGQQVTLRCSPISGHKSVSWYQQVLGQGPQFIFQYYEKEERGRGNFPDRFSARQFPNYSSELNVNALLLGDSALYLCASSVSAYEQYFGPGTRLTVT.

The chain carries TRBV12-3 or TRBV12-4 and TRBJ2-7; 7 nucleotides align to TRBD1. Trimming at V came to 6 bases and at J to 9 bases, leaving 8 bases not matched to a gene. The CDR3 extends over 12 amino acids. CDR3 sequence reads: CASSWDSPRQYF. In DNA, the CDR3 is TGTGCCAGCAGCTGGGACAGCCCGCGGCAGTACTTC.

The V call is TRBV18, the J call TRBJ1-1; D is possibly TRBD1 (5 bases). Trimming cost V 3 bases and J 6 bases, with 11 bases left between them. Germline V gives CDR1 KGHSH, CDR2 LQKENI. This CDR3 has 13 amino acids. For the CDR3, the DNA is TGTGCCAGCTCACCGGGGTTGGGGCCTGAAGCTTTCTTT. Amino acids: CASSPGLGPEAFF.

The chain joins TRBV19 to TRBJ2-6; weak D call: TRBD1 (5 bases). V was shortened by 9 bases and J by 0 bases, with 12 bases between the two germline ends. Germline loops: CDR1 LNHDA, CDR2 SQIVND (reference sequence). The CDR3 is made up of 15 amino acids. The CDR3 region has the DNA TGTGCCAGCCACTCAGGGTACTCTGGGGCCAACGTCCTGACTTTC. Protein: CASHSGYSGANVLTF.

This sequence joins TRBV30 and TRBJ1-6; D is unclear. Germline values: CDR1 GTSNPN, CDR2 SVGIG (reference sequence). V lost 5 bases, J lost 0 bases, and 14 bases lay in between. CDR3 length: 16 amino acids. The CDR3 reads CAWQQDKSSYNSPLHF. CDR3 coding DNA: TGTGCCTGGCAACAAGACAAGAGCTCCTATAATTCACCCCTCCACTTT.

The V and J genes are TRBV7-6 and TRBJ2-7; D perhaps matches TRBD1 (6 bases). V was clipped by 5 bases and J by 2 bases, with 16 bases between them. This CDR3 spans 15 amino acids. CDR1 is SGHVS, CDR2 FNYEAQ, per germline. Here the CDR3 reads CASSLEMTGAYEQYF. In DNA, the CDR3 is TGTGCCAGCAGCCTAGAGATGACAGGTGCCTACGAGCAGTACTTC.

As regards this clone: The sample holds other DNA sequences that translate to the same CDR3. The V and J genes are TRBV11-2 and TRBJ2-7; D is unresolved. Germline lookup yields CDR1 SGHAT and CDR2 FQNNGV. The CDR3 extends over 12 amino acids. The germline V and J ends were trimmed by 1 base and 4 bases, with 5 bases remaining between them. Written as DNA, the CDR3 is TGTGCCAGCAGCTTAGGGAGATACGAGCAGTACTTC. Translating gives CASSLGRYEQYF.

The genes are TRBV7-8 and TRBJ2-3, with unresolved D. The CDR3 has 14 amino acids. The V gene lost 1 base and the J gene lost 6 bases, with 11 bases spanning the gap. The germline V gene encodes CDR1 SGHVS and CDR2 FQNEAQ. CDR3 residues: CASSLGTSRDTQYF. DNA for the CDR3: TGTGCCAGCAGCTTAGGTACTTCGAGGGATACGCAGTATTTT.

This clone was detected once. The CDR3 coding sequence is TGCGCCAGCAGCTTGGCCGAGGTAGTTGGTGAAAAACTGTTTTTT. Its translation: CASSLAEVVGEKLFF. The gene calls are TRBV5-1 and TRBJ1-4; D gene unclear. The V end lost 0 bases, the J end lost 7 bases, and 13 bases lay between the germline ends. This CDR3 has 15 residues. Germline-derived CDR1 and CDR2 are SGHRS and YFSETQ.

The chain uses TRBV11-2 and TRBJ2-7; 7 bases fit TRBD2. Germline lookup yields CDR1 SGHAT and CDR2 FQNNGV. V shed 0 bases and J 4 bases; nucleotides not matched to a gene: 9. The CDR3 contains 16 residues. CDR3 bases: TGTGCCAGCAGCTTAGATCGGAGACTAGCAGCTTACGAGCAGTACTTC. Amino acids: CASSLDRRLAAYEQYF.

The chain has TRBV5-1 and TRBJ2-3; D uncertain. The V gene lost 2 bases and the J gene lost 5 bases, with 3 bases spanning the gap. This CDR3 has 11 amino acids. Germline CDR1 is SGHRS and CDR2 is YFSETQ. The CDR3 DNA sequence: TGCGCCAGCAGCTTCCAAGATACGCAGTATTTT. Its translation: CASSFQDTQYF. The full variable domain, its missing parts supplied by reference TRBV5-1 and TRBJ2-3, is KAGVTQTPRYLIKTRGQQVTLSCSPISGHRSVSWYQQTPGQGLQFLFEYFSETQRNKGNFPGRFSGRQFSNSRSEMNVSTLELGDSALYLCASSFQDTQYFGPGTRLTVL.

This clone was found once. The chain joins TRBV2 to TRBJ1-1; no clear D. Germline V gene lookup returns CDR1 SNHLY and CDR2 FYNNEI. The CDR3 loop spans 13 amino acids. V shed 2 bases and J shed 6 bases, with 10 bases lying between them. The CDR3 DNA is TGTGCCAGCAGTGAAACCGACATGGCTGAAGCTTTCTTT. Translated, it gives CASSETDMAEAFF.

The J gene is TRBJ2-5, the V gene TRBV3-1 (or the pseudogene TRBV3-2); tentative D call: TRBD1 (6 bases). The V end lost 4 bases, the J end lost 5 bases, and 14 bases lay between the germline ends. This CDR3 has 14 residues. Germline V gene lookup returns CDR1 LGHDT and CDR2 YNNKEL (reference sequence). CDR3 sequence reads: CASSPQGQRETQYF. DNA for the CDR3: TGTGCCAGCAGCCCCCAGGGGCAAAGGGAGACCCAGTACTTC.

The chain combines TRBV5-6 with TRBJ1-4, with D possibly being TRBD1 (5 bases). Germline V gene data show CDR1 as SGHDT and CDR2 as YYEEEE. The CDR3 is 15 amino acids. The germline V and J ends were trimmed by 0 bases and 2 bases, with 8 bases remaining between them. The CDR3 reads CASSLAGLTNEKLFF. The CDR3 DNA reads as TGTGCCAGCAGCTTGGCGGGACTGACTAATGAAAAACTGTTTTTT.

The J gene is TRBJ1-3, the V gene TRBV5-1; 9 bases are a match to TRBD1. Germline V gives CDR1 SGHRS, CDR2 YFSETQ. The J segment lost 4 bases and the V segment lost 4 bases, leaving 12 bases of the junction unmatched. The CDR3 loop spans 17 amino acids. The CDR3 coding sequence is TGCGCCAGCAGCGGGGGGACAGGGACCATTACGGGAAACACCATATATTTT. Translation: CASSGGTGTITGNTIYF. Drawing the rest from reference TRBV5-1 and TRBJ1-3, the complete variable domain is KAGVTQTPRYLIKTRGQQVTLSCSPISGHRSVSWYQQTPGQGLQFLFEYFSETQRNKGNFPGRFSGRQFSNSRSEMNVSTLELGDSALYLCASSGGTGTITGNTIYFGEGSWLTVV.

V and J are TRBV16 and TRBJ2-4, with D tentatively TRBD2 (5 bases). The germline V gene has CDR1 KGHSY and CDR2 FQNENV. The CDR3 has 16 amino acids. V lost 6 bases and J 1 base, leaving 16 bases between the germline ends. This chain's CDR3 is CASSQDFNGAKNIQYF. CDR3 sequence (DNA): TGTGCCAGCAGTCAGGACTTCAACGGGGCCAAAAACATTCAGTACTTC.

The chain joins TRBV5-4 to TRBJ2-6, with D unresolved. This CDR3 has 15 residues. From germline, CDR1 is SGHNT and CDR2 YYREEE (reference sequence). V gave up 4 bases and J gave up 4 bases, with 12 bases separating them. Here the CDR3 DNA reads TGTGCCAGCAGCCTACGGAGAGCAGGGGCCAACGTCCTGACTTTC. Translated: CASSLRRAGANVLTF.

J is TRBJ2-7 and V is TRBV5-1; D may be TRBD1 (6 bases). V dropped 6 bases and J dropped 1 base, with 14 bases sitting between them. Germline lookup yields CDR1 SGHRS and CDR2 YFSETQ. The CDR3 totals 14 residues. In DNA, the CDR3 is TGCGCCAGCAAACGACAGGACATATCCTACGAGCAGTACTTC. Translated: CASKRQDISYEQYF.

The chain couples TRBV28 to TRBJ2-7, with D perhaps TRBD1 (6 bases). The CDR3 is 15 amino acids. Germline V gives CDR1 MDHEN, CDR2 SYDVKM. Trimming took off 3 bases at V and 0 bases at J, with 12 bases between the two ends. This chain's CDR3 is CASSLTGPLSYEQYF. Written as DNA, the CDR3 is TGTGCCAGCAGTTTGACAGGACCCCTCTCCTACGAGCAGTACTTC.

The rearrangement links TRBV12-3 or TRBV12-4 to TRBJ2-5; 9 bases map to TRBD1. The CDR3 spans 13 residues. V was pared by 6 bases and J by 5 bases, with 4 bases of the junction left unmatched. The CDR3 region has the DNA TGTGCCAGCAGGAGGACAGGGGTGGAGACCCAGTACTTC. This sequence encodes CASRRTGVETQYF.

The DNA for the CDR3 is TGCGCCAGCAGCCACCTGGACAGGGTGGGCATTAGCAATCAGCCCCAGCATTTT. Protein: CASSHLDRVGISNQPQHF. V is TRBV4-1 and J is TRBJ1-5; 8 bases fit TRBD1. This CDR3 spans 18 amino acids. Germline V gives CDR1 MGHRA, CDR2 YSYEKL. The V and J ends lost 3 bases and 0 bases, in that order; junction bases with no gene match: 10.

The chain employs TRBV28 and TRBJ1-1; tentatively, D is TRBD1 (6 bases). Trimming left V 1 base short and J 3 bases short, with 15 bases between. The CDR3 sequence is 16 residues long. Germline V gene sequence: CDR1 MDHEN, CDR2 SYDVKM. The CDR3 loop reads CASSLLQGQVDTEAFF. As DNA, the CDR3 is TGTGCCAGCAGTTTATTGCAGGGGCAGGTCGACACTGAAGCTTTCTTT.

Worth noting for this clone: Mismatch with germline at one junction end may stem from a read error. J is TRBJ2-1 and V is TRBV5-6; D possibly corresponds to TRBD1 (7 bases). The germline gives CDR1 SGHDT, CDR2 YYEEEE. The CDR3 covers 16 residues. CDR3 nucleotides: TGTGCAAGCAGCTTGACGATCCGTACAGGGGAGGATGAGCAGTTCTTC. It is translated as CASSLTIRTGEDEQFF.